The 23 T cell receptor beta chains reported below all come from one sample, sequenced in a study of T cells in women clearing cervical HPV infection. The protocol was immunoSEQ multiplex PCR, while the TCRdb copy is restricted to in-frame clones and leaves out a portion. Its clone listing holds some 30,000 clones. The sample was blood buffy coat. The receptors stem from a woman aged 18 to 75 with a cervical HPV16 infection that either progressed to CIN3+ or cleared (not recorded which).

Comments on this clone: Sequencing ends 3 residues short of the CDR3 end; the germline J gene provides the rest. This chain connects TRBV29-1 to TRBJ2-5; a possible D gene is TRBD2 (6 bases). V was cut by 7 bases and J by 0 bases, with 12 bases left in between. This CDR3 spans 13 amino acids. Germline V gene data show CDR1 as SQVTM and CDR2 as ANQGSEA. The part of the CDR3 DNA that was read is TGCAGCGGGCGTGGAGGGTACCAAGAGACC. This encodes CSGRGGYQET. The complete CDR3 protein is CSGRGGYQETQYF.

As for this clone: Coverage ceases 3 residues before the CDR3 finishes, and the germline J gene fills in the end. The chain couples TRBV5-1 to TRBJ2-7; 8 nucleotides agree with TRBD1. Germline CDR1 SGHRS, CDR2 YFSETQ. V was pared by 0 bases and J by 5 bases, with 10 bases of the junction left unmatched. This CDR3 is 16 amino acids long. CDR3 bases read: TGCGCCAGCAGCTTGGGACTTGGACAGGGAGTCGACGAG. Translated, it gives CASSLGLGQGVDE. The entire CDR3 is CASSLGLGQGVDEQYF.

Comment on this clone: The read stops 3 residues short of the end of the CDR3; the missing end is completed from the germline J gene. The V call is TRBV2, the J call TRBJ1-4; 9 bases fit TRBD1. The V segment lost 6 bases and the J segment 5 bases; nucleotides outside the gene matches: 4. Germline V lookup: CDR1 SNHLY, CDR2 FYNNEI. CDR3 size: 14 residues. The CDR3 loop reads CASSLDRGNEKLFF. The sequenced part of the CDR3 DNA is TGTGCCAGCAGCTTGGACAGGGGCAATGAAAAA.

The CDR3 loop reads CASSERGGSSNQPQHF. The part of the CDR3 DNA that was read is TGTGCCAGCAGTGAAAGGGGAGGGAGCAGCAATCAGCCC. The rearrangement links TRBV6-1 to TRBJ1-5, with TRBD1 as a possible D gene (5 bases). The read halts 3 residues ahead of the CDR3 end, with the missing end drawn from the germline J gene. There are 16 residues in the CDR3. The V gene's germline CDR1 is MNHNS and CDR2 SASEGT. V was pared by 2 bases and J by 1 base, with 12 bases between.

Comments on this clone: The read halts 3 residues ahead of the CDR3 end, with the missing end drawn from the germline J gene. V is TRBV10-3 and J is TRBJ2-3, with 7 bases aligning to TRBD2. CDR1 ENHRY and CDR2 SYGVKD come from the germline V gene. Trimming cost V 7 bases and J 6 bases; bases outside gene matches: 7. The CDR3 length is 13 residues. This CDR3 is CAIKAGETDTQYF. The sequenced part of the CDR3 DNA is TGTGCCATCAAGGCGGGGGAGACCGATACG.

As concerns this clone: The read ends 3 residues shy of where the CDR3 ends; the end is completed using the germline J gene. The chain recombines TRBV5-1 with TRBJ2-3; weak D call: TRBD1 (6 bases). CDR1 and CDR2 from the germline V gene are SGHRS and YFSETQ. The CDR3 spans 15 residues. The CDR3 loop is CASSLSGISGETQYF. CDR3 bases read: TGCGCCAGCAGCTTATCCGGGATATCAGGGGAGACG.

On this clone itself: With the read ending 3 residues before the CDR3 end, the germline J gene is used to fill in that end. The chain couples TRBV7-6 to TRBJ2-1; the match to TRBD2 covers 7 bases. Germline CDR1 and CDR2: SGHVS and FNYEAQ. The CDR3 spans 16 residues. V lost 2 bases and J lost 0; bases outside the gene matches: 4. Incomplete CDR3 DNA: TGTGCCAGCAGCTTAATTCGGGGGGTCTCCTACAATGAG. This codes for CASSLIRGVSYNE. The CDR3 as a whole reads CASSLIRGVSYNEQFF. Combining the CDR3 with reference TRBV7-6 and TRBJ2-1 gives the whole variable domain GAGVSQSPRYKVTKRGQDVALRCDPISGHVSLYWYRQALGQGPEFLTYFNYEAQQDKSGLPNDRFSAERPEGSISTLTIQRTEQRDSAMYRCASSLIRGVSYNEQFFGPGTRLTVL.

As for this clone: The read finishes 3 residues shy of the CDR3 end, and the germline J gene is used to complete it. The rearrangement joins TRBV20-1 to TRBJ1-3; unclear D gene. Trimming removed 1 base from V and 0 bases from J, with 10 bases in between. This CDR3 is 15 amino acids long. Germline CDR1 is DFQATT and CDR2 is SNEGSKA (reference sequence). The chain's CDR3 is CSARAGLPSGNTIYF. Partial CDR3 DNA: TGCAGTGCTAGAGCTGGACTGCCCTCTGGAAACACC.

With respect to this clone: The read ends 3 residues before the CDR3 terminus; that terminus is restored from the germline J gene. The chain uses TRBV20-1 and TRBJ1-4; D not resolved. Germline V CDR1 and CDR2: DFQATT, SNEGSKA (reference sequence). CDR3 length: 12 residues. With 3 bases removed from V and 8 bases from J, the gap between germline ends came to 10 bases. CDR3 bases read: TGCAGTGCTAGGGAGCGGTCCGAAAAA. This translates into CSARERSEK. The entire CDR3 protein is CSARERSEKLFF.

The CDR3 bases that were read are TGTGCCAGCAGCTTGGGGTCGGGGGGCCTT. This translates into CASSLGSGGL. In full, the CDR3 reads CASSLGSGGLQYF. The V and J genes are TRBV11-2 and TRBJ2-4, with D tentatively TRBD2 (7 bases). The read ends 3 residues early relative to the CDR3; the germline J gene fills the gap. CDR1 is SGHAT and CDR2 is FQNNGV in the germline V gene. CDR3 length equals 13 residues. Complete variable domain (other parts from reference TRBV11-2 and TRBJ2-4): EAGVAQSPRYKIIEKRQSVAFWCNPISGHATLYWYQQILGQGPKLLIQFQNNGVVDDSQLPKDRFSAERLKGVDSTLKIQPAKLEDSAVYLCASSLGSGGLQYFGAGTRLSVL.

Of note for this clone: The CDR3 goes on 3 residues after the read ends, and that part is filled in from the germline J gene. The rearrangement joins TRBV20-1 to TRBJ2-3, with 12 bases lining up with TRBD2. Trimming at V came to 3 bases and at J to 3 bases, leaving 7 bases not matched to a gene. CDR1 is DFQATT and CDR2 is SNEGSKA in the germline V gene (reference sequence). There are 16 residues in the CDR3. The CDR3: CSARTSGGPGTDTQYF. Incomplete CDR3 DNA: TGCAGTGCTAGGACTAGCGGGGGACCGGGGACAGATACG.

On this clone: The sequence runs out 3 residues before the end of the CDR3; the remainder is reconstructed from the germline J gene. This chain joins TRBV6-2 or TRBV6-3 and TRBJ2-1; a possible D gene is TRBD2 (7 bases). Germline CDR1 MNHEY, CDR2 SVGEGT. V was trimmed by 5 bases and J by 0 bases, leaving 14 bases between them. The CDR3 is 16 residues long. The CDR3 bases that were read are TGTGCCAGCAGTCCCGCGGGGGCCCCCTCCTACAATGAG. As protein: CASSPAGAPSYNE. The CDR3, in full, reads CASSPAGAPSYNEQFF.

This CDR3 is CASSRDRGNQPQHF. The covered CDR3 bases are TGTGCCAGTAGCCGGGACAGGGGGAATCAGCCC. The chain is built from TRBV19 and TRBJ1-5; the match to TRBD1 covers 11 bases. The CDR3 extends 3 residues past the end of the read, so its final part is completed from the germline J gene. In germline, CDR1 is LNHDA, CDR2 SQIVND (reference sequence). Trimming removed 6 bases from V and 4 bases from J; junction bases left unmatched: 2. The CDR3 has 14 amino acids.

Turning to this clone: With the read ending 3 residues before the CDR3 end, the germline J gene is used to fill in that end. V is TRBV14 and J is TRBJ1-6; D might be TRBD1 (6 bases). V lost 4 bases and J lost 6, with 10 bases in between. The CDR3 extends over 14 amino acids. Germline CDR1 reads SGHDN; CDR2 reads FVKESK. Partial CDR3 DNA: TGTGCCAGCAGCCTCCTACAGGGTAATTCACCC. This translates into CASSLLQGNSP. The whole CDR3 region reads CASSLLQGNSPLHF. Using reference TRBV14 and TRBJ1-6 for the parts outside the CDR3, the full variable domain is EAGVTQFPSHSVIEKGQTVTLRCDPISGHDNLYWYRRVMGKEIKFLLHFVKESKQDESGMPNNRFLAERTGGTYSTLKVQPAELEDSGVYFCASSLLQGNSPLHFGNGTRLTVT.

Concerning this clone: The missing CDR3 end, 3 residues past where the read stops, is filled in from the germline J gene. V gene TRBV7-9 combines with J gene TRBJ2-2, with TRBD1 as a possible D gene (6 bases). Germline CDR1 reads SEHNR; CDR2 reads FQNEAQ (reference sequence). The CDR3 sequence is 13 residues long. CDR3 DNA, as far as it was read: TGTGCCAGCAGCCCCGACAGGAACGAAAAG. Translated: CASSPDRNEK. The entire CDR3 reads CASSPDRNEKLFF.

Regarding this clone: The read terminates 3 residues ahead of where the CDR3 ends, so the germline J gene completes it. The chain links TRBV11-3 to TRBJ2-5, with a tentative D call TRBD1 (5 bases). The germline V gene encodes CDR1 SGHNT and CDR2 YENEEA. The CDR3 runs 13 residues. Trimming took off 4 bases at V and 4 bases at J, with 10 bases between the two ends. The part of the CDR3 DNA that was read is TGTGCCAGCAGCTCCAGGGTTGGAGAGACC. It codes for CASSSRVGET. The full CDR3 protein reads CASSSRVGETQYF.

CDR3 sequence: CAISETGTGGGHEQYF. The part of the CDR3 DNA that was read is TGTGCCATCAGTGAAACCGGGACAGGCGGGGGCCACGAG. The V call is TRBV10-3, the J call TRBJ2-7, with D perhaps matching TRBD1 (8 bases). The read ends 3 residues early relative to the CDR3; the germline J gene fills the gap. CDR1 is ENHRY, CDR2 SYGVKD, per germline. The CDR3 covers 16 residues. The V end lost 3 bases, the J end lost 5 bases, and 20 bases lay between the germline ends.

A remark on this clone: Sequencing ends 3 residues short of the CDR3 end; the germline J gene provides the rest. The V and J genes are TRBV9 and TRBJ1-6; weak D call: TRBD1 (6 bases). Trimming pared 3 bases from V and 7 bases from J, leaving 11 bases between. This CDR3 contains 14 residues. Germline V CDR1 and CDR2: SGDLS, YYNGEE. The part of the CDR3 DNA that was read is TGTGCCAGCAGCGGAACAGGGCTCAATTCACCC. The encoded protein is CASSGTGLNSP. The whole CDR3 protein reads CASSGTGLNSPLHF. The complete variable domain, with remaining parts taken from reference TRBV9 and TRBJ1-6, reads DSGVTQTPKHLITATGQRVTLRCSPRSGDLSVYWYQQSLDQGLQFLIQYYNGEERAKGNILERFSAQQFPDLHSELNLSSLELGDSALYFCASSGTGLNSPLHFGNGTRLTVT.

About this clone itself: The CDR3 is cut off 3 residues early in the read; its end comes from the germline J gene. The rearrangement links TRBV12-3 or TRBV12-4 to TRBJ2-2, with D hard to call. The ends were cut back, 2 bases at V and 1 base at J, with 8 bases in the middle. The CDR3 spans 15 residues. The CDR3 reads CASSLSGRNTGELFF. The CDR3 DNA, read in part, is TGTGCCAGCAGTTTATCAGGCAGGAACACCGGGGAG.

Note on this clone: The read terminates 3 residues before the CDR3 end, so the remaining end is supplied by the germline J gene. The chain joins TRBV20-1 to TRBJ1-1; D gene uncertain. V was trimmed by 6 bases and J by 1 base, leaving 9 bases between them. Germline CDR1 and CDR2: DFQATT and SNEGSKA (reference sequence). This CDR3 is 12 amino acids long. CDR3 DNA (partial): TGCAGTGCGAAACAACCGAACACTGAA. Translation gives CSAKQPNTE. The CDR3 in its entirety is CSAKQPNTEAFF.

Concerning this clone: The CDR3 end lies 3 residues beyond the end of the read and is filled in from the germline J gene. The chain joins TRBV20-1 to TRBJ2-7, with 9 bases lining up with TRBD1. Germline V gene data show CDR1 as DFQATT and CDR2 as SNEGSKA (reference sequence). V lost 0 bases, J lost 4 bases, and 4 bases stayed unmatched. The CDR3 contains 14 residues. The CDR3 here is CSARDGTGPYEQYF. The sequenced CDR3 bases are TGCAGTGCTAGAGATGGGACAGGGCCTTACGAG.

In the case of this clone: Sequencing ends 3 residues short of the CDR3 end; the germline J gene provides the rest. V and J are TRBV27 and TRBJ2-1, with TRBD1 matching 9 bases. The CDR3 consists of 15 residues. The V gene end was trimmed by 1 base and the J gene end by 5 bases; junction bases not matched to a gene: 3. Germline CDR1 and CDR2: MNHEY and SMNVEV (reference sequence). The DNA read from the CDR3 is TGTGCCAGCAGTTTATGGGACAGGGTACACAATGAG. Translated: CASSLWDRVHNE. The whole CDR3 sequence reads CASSLWDRVHNEQFF.

As regards this clone: The CDR3 end lies 3 residues beyond the end of the read and is filled in from the germline J gene. This chain uses TRBV20-1 with TRBJ1-5; D may be TRBD1 (5 bases). The germline CDR1 and CDR2 sequences are DFQATT and SNEGSKA (reference sequence). The length of the CDR3 is 14 residues. V gave up 7 bases and J gave up 1 base, with 14 bases separating them. The DNA read from the CDR3 is TGCAGTGTGGGGGGGGAGGCGAGCAATCAGCCC. Translation: CSVGGEASNQP. The full CDR3 reads CSVGGEASNQPQHF.